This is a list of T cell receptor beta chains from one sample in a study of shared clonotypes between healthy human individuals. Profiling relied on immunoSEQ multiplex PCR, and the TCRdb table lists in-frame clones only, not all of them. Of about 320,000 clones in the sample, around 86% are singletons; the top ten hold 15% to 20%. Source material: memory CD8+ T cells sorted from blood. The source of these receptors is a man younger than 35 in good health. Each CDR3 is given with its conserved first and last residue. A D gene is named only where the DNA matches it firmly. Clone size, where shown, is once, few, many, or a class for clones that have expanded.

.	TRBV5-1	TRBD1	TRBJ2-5	CASSLEVGIGGQDLQETQYF	TGCGCCAGCAGCTTGGAGGTGGGGATTGGAGGACAGGACCTTCAAGAGACCCAGTACTTC
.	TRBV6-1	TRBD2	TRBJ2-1	CASSEDLAGPYNEQFF	TGTGCCAGCAGTGAAGACCTAGCGGGGCCCTACAATGAGCAGTTCTTC
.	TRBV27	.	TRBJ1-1	CASSLSPGRVFF	TGTGCCAGCAGTTTATCACCAGGGAGGGTTTTCTTT
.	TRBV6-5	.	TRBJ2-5	CASSLDAVQETQYF	TGTGCCAGCAGTTTGGATGCGGTGCAAGAGACCCAGTACTTC
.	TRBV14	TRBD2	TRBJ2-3	CASSRGLAATDTQYF	TGTGCCAGCAGCCGGGGACTAGCGGCCACAGATACGCAGTATTTT
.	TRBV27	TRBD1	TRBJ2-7	CASSPSPRGTEEQYF	TGTGCCAGCAGTCCCTCCCCTCGAGGGACAGAAGAGCAGTACTTC
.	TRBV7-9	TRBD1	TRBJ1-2	CASSWDRGVLDGYTF	TGTGCCAGCAGCTGGGACAGGGGGGTGTTAGATGGCTACACCTTC
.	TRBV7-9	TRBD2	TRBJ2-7	CASSLSLGGVSYEQYF	TGTGCCAGCAGCCTATCCCTGGGGGGGGTAAGCTACGAGCAGTACTTC
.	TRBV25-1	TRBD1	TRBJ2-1	CASSETGLLEGEQFF	TGTGCCAGCAGTGAGACAGGGCTCCTAGAAGGTGAGCAGTTCTTC
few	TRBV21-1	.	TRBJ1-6	CASTRGSSSYNSPLHF	TGTGCCAGCACCAGGGGCTCTAGCTCCTATAATTCACCCCTCCACTTT
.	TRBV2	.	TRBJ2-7	CASSVLAGIHEQYF	TGTGCCAGCAGTGTTTTGGCGGGGATCCACGAGCAGTACTTC
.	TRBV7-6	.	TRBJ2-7	CASSPHSSYEQYF	TGTGCCAGCAGCCCACATAGCTCCTACGAGCAGTACTTC
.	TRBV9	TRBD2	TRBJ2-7	CASSVGPAGSYEQYF	TGTGCCAGCAGCGTAGGGCCAGCGGGGAGCTACGAGCAGTACTTC
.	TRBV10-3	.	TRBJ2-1	CAISEWGSYNEQFF	TGTGCCATCAGTGAGTGGGGCTCCTACAATGAGCAGTTCTTC
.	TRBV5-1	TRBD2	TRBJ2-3	CASSPPLAGGTDTQYF	TGCGCCAGCAGCCCCCCGTTAGCGGGGGGGACAGATACGCAGTATTTT
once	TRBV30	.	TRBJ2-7	CAWSGVGRSSYEQYF	TGTGCCTGGAGTGGGGTGGGGCGGAGCTCCTACGAGCAGTACTTC
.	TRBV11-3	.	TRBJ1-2	CASRARGDYGYTF	TGTGCCAGCAGAGCTAGGGGGGACTATGGCTACACCTTC
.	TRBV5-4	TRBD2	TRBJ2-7	CASSEGLAGGYEQYF	TGTGCCAGCAGCGAGGGACTAGCGGGGGGTTACGAGCAGTACTTC
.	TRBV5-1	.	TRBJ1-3	CASSRGRIGNTIYF	TGCGCCAGCAGCAGGGGACGGATTGGAAACACCATATATTTT
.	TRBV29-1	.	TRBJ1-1	CSIGTERSEAFF	TGCAGCATCGGGACCGAGAGATCAGAAGCTTTCTTT
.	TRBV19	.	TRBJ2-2	CASSRGAGELFF	TGTGCCAGTAGTCGGGGCGCCGGGGAGCTGTTTTTT
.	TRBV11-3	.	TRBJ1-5	CASSLDCRGHARYSNQPQHF	TGTGCCAGCAGCTTAGATTGCAGGGGCCACGCTCGTTATAGCAATCAGCCCCAGCATTTT
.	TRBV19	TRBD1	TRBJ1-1	CASSDRAWKTEAFF	TGTGCCAGTTCGGACAGGGCATGGAAAACTGAAGCTTTCTTT
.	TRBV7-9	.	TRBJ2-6	CASSFPGTPVLGANVLTF	TGTGCCAGCAGCTTCCCCGGGACACCCGTCCTTGGGGCCAACGTCCTGACTTTC
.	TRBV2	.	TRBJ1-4	CASGTWTNEKLFF	TGTGCCAGCGGGACATGGACTAATGAAAAACTGTTTTTT
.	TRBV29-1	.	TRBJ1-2	CSVETDDGYTF	TGCAGCGTTGAGACAGATGACGGCTACACCTTC
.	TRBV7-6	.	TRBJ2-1	CASSPVGGREQFF	TGTGCCAGCAGCCCCGTCGGGGGACGTGAGCAGTTCTTC
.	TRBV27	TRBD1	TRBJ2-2	CASSSRGRGGELFF	TGTGCCAGCAGTAGCAGGGGGCGGGGCGGGGAGCTGTTTTTT
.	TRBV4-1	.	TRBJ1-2	CASSLSFSNIAGYTF	TGCGCCAGCAGCCTAAGCTTCAGCAACATCGCTGGCTACACCTTC
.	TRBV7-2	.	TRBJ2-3	CASSFFRGSDTQYF	TGTGCCAGCAGCTTTTTCCGCGGGTCTGATACGCAGTATTTT
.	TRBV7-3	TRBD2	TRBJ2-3	CASSIAGGPDTQYF	TGTGCCAGCAGTATAGCGGGGGGCCCAGATACGCAGTATTTT